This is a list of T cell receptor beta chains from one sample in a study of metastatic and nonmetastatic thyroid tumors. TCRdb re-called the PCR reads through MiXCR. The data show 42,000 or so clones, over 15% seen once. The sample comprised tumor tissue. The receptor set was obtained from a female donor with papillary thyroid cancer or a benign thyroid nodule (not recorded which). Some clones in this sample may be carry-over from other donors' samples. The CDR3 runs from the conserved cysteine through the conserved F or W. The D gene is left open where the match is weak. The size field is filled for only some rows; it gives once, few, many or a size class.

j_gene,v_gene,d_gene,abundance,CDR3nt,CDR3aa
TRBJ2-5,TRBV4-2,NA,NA,TGTGCCAGCAGCCAAGGACAGGCCCGGGGTCGGACCCAGTACTTC,CASSQGQARGRTQYF
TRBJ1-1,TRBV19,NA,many,TGTGCCAGTAGGACCAGGGGAGGAGAGAACACTGAAGCTTTCTTT,CASRTRGGENTEAFF
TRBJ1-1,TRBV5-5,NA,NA,TGTGCCAGCAGCGCTAGCGCTGAAGCTTTCTTT,CASSASAEAFF
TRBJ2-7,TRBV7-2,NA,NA,TGTGCCAGCAGCTTAGGTCGGAGTTACGAGCAGTACTTC,CASSLGRSYEQYF
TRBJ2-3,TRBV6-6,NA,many,TGTGCCAGCAGTTACCGGTCGAGCACAGATACGCAGTATTTT,CASSYRSSTDTQYF
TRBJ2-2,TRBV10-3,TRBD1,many,TGTGCCATCAGTGAAGGGGGCGGGTACACCGGGGAGCTGTTTTTT,CAISEGGGYTGELFF
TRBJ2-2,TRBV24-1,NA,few,TGTGCCACCAGCAAACCGGGAGCCAGCACCGGGGAGCTGTTTTTT,CATSKPGASTGELFF
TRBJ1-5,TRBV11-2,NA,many,TGTGCCAGCAGCTTCCCCGGACAGCCCCAGCATTTT,CASSFPGQPQHF
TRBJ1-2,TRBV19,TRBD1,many,TGTGCCAGCCGAGACAGGGGAGGCTCGCATGGCTACACCTTC,CASRDRGGSHGYTF
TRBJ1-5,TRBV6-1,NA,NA,TGTGCCAGCAGTGACTTAGGTGGGAGCAATCAGCCCCAGCATTTT,CASSDLGGSNQPQHF
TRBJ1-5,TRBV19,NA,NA,TGTGCCAGTAGTATAGGATGGGACGCGAGTCAGCCCCAGCATTTT,CASSIGWDASQPQHF
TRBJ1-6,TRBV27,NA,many,TGTGCCAGCAGTTTCCTCGTGGGCGTTGAGGTCTCACCCCTCCACTTT,CASSFLVGVEVSPLHF
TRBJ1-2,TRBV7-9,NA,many,TGTGCCAGCAGCTTAGCGGGCCAGGGGTCCCTCTTGTATGGCTACACCTTC,CASSLAGQGSLLYGYTF
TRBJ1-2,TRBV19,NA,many,TGTGCCAGTAGTACCCTCTTTAGGACAACCTATGGCTACACCTTC,CASSTLFRTTYGYTF
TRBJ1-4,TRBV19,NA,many,TGTGCCAGTAGTATTTCAACCCACCTGAAAGGGCTGTTTTTT,CASSISTHLKGLFF
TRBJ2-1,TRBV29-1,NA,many,TGCAGCGTTGAGACGACGGTTAGGGATGAGCAGTTCTTC,CSVETTVRDEQFF
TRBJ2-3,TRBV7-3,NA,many,TGTGCCAGCAGCTTACAGGCCACAGATACGCAGTATTTT,CASSLQATDTQYF
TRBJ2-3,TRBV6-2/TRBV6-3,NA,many,TGTGCCAGCAGCCTTTTTCTGGCGGGGAGCCCCACAGATACGCAGTATTTT,CASSLFLAGSPTDTQYF
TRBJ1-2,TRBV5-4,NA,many,TGTGCCAGCAGCGGCGCGGGATCGGACTATGGCTACACCTTC,CASSGAGSDYGYTF
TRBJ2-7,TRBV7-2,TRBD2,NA,TGTGCCAGCAGCTCCGTAGCGGGCAGAACAAGCGAGCAGTACTTC,CASSSVAGRTSEQYF
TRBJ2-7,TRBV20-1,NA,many,TGCAGTGCCACGCCCTTGCGTCTCTCCTACGAGCAGTACTTC,CSATPLRLSYEQYF
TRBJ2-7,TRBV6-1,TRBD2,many,TGTGCCCGGCCCCCGGGACTATACTCCTACGAGCAGTACTTC,CARPPGLYSYEQYF
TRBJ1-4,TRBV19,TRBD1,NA,TGTGCCAGTAGTAAACCGGCAGGGGGCCGAAATGGAAAACTGTTTTTT,CASSKPAGGRNGKLFF
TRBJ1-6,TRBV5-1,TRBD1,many,TGCGCCAGCAACGTAGGACAGGGATTTGGGTCACCCCTCCACTTT,CASNVGQGFGSPLHF
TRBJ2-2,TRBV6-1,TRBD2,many,TGTGCCAGCACCCGACGGGGGGGGGGGGCCGGGGAGCTGTTTTTT,CASTRRGGGAGELFF
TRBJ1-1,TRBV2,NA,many,TGTGCCAGCAGTGAAGTGGGGCGGGGTGAAGCTTTCTTT,CASSEVGRGEAFF
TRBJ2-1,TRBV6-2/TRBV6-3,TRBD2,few,TGTGCCAGCAGTTACTCTATCTTCCCGGTACTAGCGGGACCTAAGCAGTTCTTC,CASSYSIFPVLAGPKQFF